The present TCR beta chain was sequenced within a study of T cell repertoires in ileal Crohn's disease. Whole-study context: At surgery, 30% to 40% of patients smoked, with median disease duration roughly 7.7 years.

Repertoires were generated with immunoSEQ multiplex PCR, while TCRdb's copy carries only in-frame clones and drops some. This sample carries 9,000 to 10,000 clones, more than 65% of them seen once, and the ten largest clones take 25%. Study results and caveats: Active smokers at surgery had more clonal expansions than non-smokers.

With respect to this clone: The antigen is not known.

Germline values: CDR1 PRHDT, CDR2 FYEKMQ (reference sequence). The CDR3 has 13 residues. The V gene lost 3 bases and the J gene lost 2 bases, with 7 bases spanning the gap. The source is an adult with Crohn's disease. The chain couples TRBV13 to TRBJ1-2; D may be TRBD1 (6 bases). Sequenced input: ileal tissue. Here the CDR3 reads CASSFQGNYGYTF. Here the CDR3 DNA reads TGTGCCAGCAGCTTTCAGGGGAACTATGGCTACACCTTC.